The 24 T cell receptor beta chains in this list originate from one sample, sequenced in a study of tumor-infiltrating lymphocytes in primary liver carcinoma. With roughly 540 ng total RNA as template and a constant-region primer, TCR beta cDNA was made. Nested multiplex PCR, run for three rounds with slightly modified ARM-PCR, yielded TCR beta libraries. In the first two PCR rounds, TRBV1-TRBV30 forward primers were paired with a C-beta reverse primer, and each round lasted nine to ten cycles. TCRdb fed the multiplex PCR reads into MiXCR, producing one record per CDR3 protein. The top ten clones hold about 6.5% of a sample with about 350,000 distinct CDR3 sequences, less than 75% of them seen once. Germline DNA was extracted alongside blood RNA, which was obtained from unsorted whole blood. Sample: peripheral blood. These receptor sequences come from a man in his forties or fifties with primary liver carcinoma and hepatitis B virus infection.

As to this clonotype: A much bigger clone sits one base away, suggesting this may be a read error. The V call is TRBV4-2, the J call TRBJ2-5, with D possibly TRBD2 on 6 matching bases. The CDR3 is 14 residues long. CDR1 and CDR2 from the germline V gene are LGHNA and YNFKEQ. For the CDR3, the DNA is TGCGCCAGCAGCCAAGTGATGGGGGGAGAGACCCAGTACTTC. Encoded protein: CASSQVMGGETQYF.

This clonotype was detected only once. A junction boundary mismatches the germline segment, possibly from a read error. V usage is TRBV14 and J usage is TRBJ2-3, with D unresolved. CDR3 length: 13 residues. CDR1 and CDR2 (germline): SGHDN, FVKESK. Here the CDR3 reads CTSSVFPTDTQYF. The CDR3 DNA sequence: TGTACCAGCAGCGTGTTTCCCACAGATACGCAGTATTTT. Based on the CDR3 plus reference TRBV14 and TRBJ2-3, the full variable domain is EAGVTQFPSHSVIEKGQTVTLRCDPISGHDNLYWYRRVMGKEIKFLLHFVKESKQDESGMPNNRFLAERTGGTYSTLKVQPAELEDSGVYFCTSSVFPTDTQYFGPGTRLTVL.

This clonotype was seen just once. A much larger clone lies a single base off, so this may be a read error. V usage is TRBV6-6 and J usage is TRBJ2-4, with TRBD1 matching over 11 bases. The junction had 3 bases not matched to a gene; V was cut back by 8 bases and J by 0 bases. The CDR3 spans 15 residues. The germline V gene has CDR1 MNHNY and CDR2 SVGAGI (reference sequence). This CDR3 reads CASGQGAGAKNIQYF. In DNA, the CDR3 is TGTGCCAGCGGACAGGGGGCGGGAGCCAAAAACATTCAGTACTTC.

This clonotype has just one count. At one of its ends the junction is not consistent with the germline gene, which may arise from a read error. The gene calls are TRBV11-2 and TRBJ2-7, with D unresolved. The CDR3 has 13 amino acids. The germline V gene has CDR1 SGHAT and CDR2 FQNNGV. DNA for the CDR3: TGTGCCAGCAGCCCATCGGTAACCTACGAGCAATACTTC. Translated: CASSPSVTYEQYF. Full variable domain (outside the CDR3, taken from reference TRBV11-2 and TRBJ2-7): EAGVAQSPRYKIIEKRQSVAFWCNPISGHATLYWYQQILGQGPKLLIQFQNNGVVDDSQLPKDRFSAERLKGVDSTLKIQPAKLEDSAVYLCASSPSVTYEQYFGPGTRLTVT.

Details on this clonotype: This may be a read error, as it is one base from a much larger clone. The J gene is TRBJ2-7, the V gene TRBV6-6, with 9 bases identical to TRBD2. The trim removed 2 bases at V and 6 bases at J, leaving 14 bases unmatched. CDR3 length: 17 amino acids. Per the germline V gene, CDR1 is MNHNY and CDR2 is SVGAGI (reference sequence). The CDR3 here is CASSYPSLAGWPAEQYF. As DNA, the CDR3 is TGTGCCAGCAGTTACCCGAGCCTAGCGGGATGGCCGGCCGAGCAGTACTTC.

The CDR3, as DNA: TGTGCCTGGAGTGTGGGTTTTGGGTCACCCCTCCACTTT. Translated, it gives CAWSVGFGSPLHF. The V gene is TRBV30, the J gene TRBJ1-6; no firm D call. Trimming pared 0 bases from V and 10 bases from J, leaving 10 bases between. The CDR3 totals 13 residues. Germline assignment: CDR1 GTSNPN and CDR2 SVGIG (reference sequence).

Comments on this clonotype: At one boundary the junction diverges from the germline segment, which might be a read error. The V and J genes are TRBV11-2 and TRBJ2-5; 7 nucleotides align to TRBD2. The CDR3 is made up of 16 amino acids. Germline lookup yields CDR1 SGHAT and CDR2 FQNNGV. The CDR3 nucleotides read TGTACCAGCAGCTCCGAGTTTAGCGGGCTGGGAGAGACCCAGTACTTC. The encoded protein is CTSSSEFSGLGETQYF.

Concerning this clonotype: A much bigger clone sits one base away, suggesting this may be a read error. The V gene is TRBV10-3, the J gene TRBJ2-3; D gene ambiguous. The CDR3 is made up of 15 amino acids. V lost 3 bases, J lost 0 bases, and 10 bases lay in between. Germline loops: CDR1 ENHRY, CDR2 SYGVKD. This CDR3 reads CAISDPANSTDTQYF. DNA for the CDR3: TGTGCCATCAGTGACCCGGCCAATAGCACAGATACGCAGTATTTT.

This clonotype came up many times. The chain recombines TRBV12-3 or TRBV12-4 with TRBJ1-1, with no clear D. V lost 3 bases and J lost 1, with 3 bases in between. The CDR3 sequence is 12 residues long. The CDR3 nucleotides read TGTGCCAGCAGTTTCAGGAACACTGAAGCTTTCTTT. Translated: CASSFRNTEAFF.

As concerns this clonotype: A junction boundary mismatches the germline segment, possibly from a read error. The rearrangement links TRBV11-3 to TRBJ2-3; D not certain. This CDR3 region has 13 residues. The germline V gene has CDR1 SGHNT and CDR2 YENEEA. The CDR3 bases are TGTGCCAGCAGCGCAGCCCATGGAGATATGCAGTATTTT. Translating gives CASSAAHGDMQYF.

The V gene is TRBV11-1, the J gene TRBJ1-1; a possible D gene is TRBD1 (5 bases). CDR1 and CDR2 (germline): SGHAT, FQDESV (reference sequence). This CDR3 contains 16 residues. The germline V and J ends were trimmed by 1 base and 6 bases, with 18 bases remaining between them. The CDR3, as DNA: TGTGCCAGCAGCTTAGTCAACGGGGGAGGAAACGCTGAAGCTTTCTTT. Its translation: CASSLVNGGGNAEAFF.

With regard to this clonotype: This could be a read error, since a much larger clone is one nucleotide away. Since the CDR3 does not end with the conserved phenylalanine or tryptophan, this likely comes from a read error. The gene calls are TRBV4-1 and TRBJ2-3; no firm D call. Germline CDR1 reads MGHRA; CDR2 reads YSYEKL. Trimming removed 0 bases at V and 1 base at J, with 14 bases between. The CDR3 spans 17 residues. The CDR3 is CASSQDVGPSGTDTQYL. Here the CDR3 DNA reads TGCGCCAGCAGCCAAGACGTAGGCCCCTCTGGCACAGATACGCAGTATCTT.

On this clonotype: Its ends do not fully match the called genes, so a read error is possible. The chain couples TRBV12-3 or TRBV12-4 to TRBJ2-2, with D tentatively TRBD2 (6 bases). CDR3 length: 15 amino acids. CDR3 nucleotides: TGTGTCAGCAGTTTAAATTTGGGGGGAAACGGAGAGCTGTTTTTT. As protein: CVSSLNLGGNGELFF.

The rearrangement uses TRBV10-1 and TRBJ2-2; D tentatively reads TRBD1 or TRBD2 (5 bases each). The CDR3 has 16 amino acids. The germline CDR1 and CDR2 sequences are WNHNN and SYGVQD (reference sequence). Trimming removed 6 bases from V and 3 bases from J, with 17 bases in between. CDR3 nucleotide sequence: TGCGCCAGCAGCAGGGAAGGGGCGCGGGACACCGGGGAGCTGTTTTTT. Amino acids: CASSREGARDTGELFF.

Note on this clonotype: A much larger clone lies one base from this, so it may be a read error. The chain recombines TRBV10-3 with TRBJ2-7, with 7 bases fitting TRBD2. Germline V lookup: CDR1 ENHRY, CDR2 SYGVKD. V trimming: 8 bases; J trimming: 1 base; junction bases outside the gene matches: 11. There are 15 residues in the CDR3. The CDR3 coding sequence is TGTGCCATCGTGATCGGGGAGGGCCAGTCCTACGAGCAGTACTTC. Translation: CAIVIGEGQSYEQYF.

Comment on this clonotype: Sequence at one end of the junction differs from germline and may be a read error. This chain uses TRBV12-3 or TRBV12-4 with TRBJ2-1; no firm D call. The CDR3 spans 13 residues. CDR3 DNA sequence: TGTGCCAGGAGTTTGTCACAGTACAATGAGCGGTTCTTC. This translates into CARSLSQYNERFF.

Details on this clonotype: One end of the junction is discordant with germline, which a read error may explain. V gene TRBV11-2 combines with J gene TRBJ2-1; D ambiguous. The CDR3 is made up of 12 amino acids. Looked up from germline, CDR1 is SGHAT and CDR2 is FQNNGV. DNA of the CDR3: TGTACCAGCAGCTTGTTAGCCAATGAGCAGTTCTTC. Translation: CTSSLLANEQFF.

On this clonotype: The junction departs from germline at one end; a sequencing error may be responsible. The chain links TRBV7-9 to TRBJ1-4; 7 bases match TRBD1. The CDR3 runs to 14 residues. Germline-derived CDR1 and CDR2 are SEHNR and FQNEAQ (reference sequence). This CDR3 reads CASSADREIEELFF. The CDR3 nucleotides are TGTGCCAGCAGCGCCGACAGGGAGATTGAAGAACTGTTTTTT.

This clonotype was observed a handful of times. The rearrangement joins TRBV6-1 to TRBJ2-5; 8 bases agree with TRBD2. The CDR3 runs to 14 residues. Germline loops: CDR1 MNHNS, CDR2 SASEGT. The V gene end was trimmed by 5 bases and the J gene end by 1 base; junction bases not matched to a gene: 3. The CDR3 loop reads CASSPGTSQETQYF. As DNA, the CDR3 is TGTGCCAGCAGTCCCGGGACTAGCCAAGAGACCCAGTACTTC.

The count of this clonotype is one. A junction boundary mismatches the germline segment, possibly from a read error. The J gene is TRBJ2-2, the V gene TRBV11-2; 10 bases agree with TRBD2. Germline CDR1 is SGHAT and CDR2 is FQNNGV. CDR3 length equals 14 residues. The CDR3 nucleotides read TGTGTCAGCAGCGGGCTAGCGGGAGTCGGGGAGCTGTTTTTT. Translated: CVSSGLAGVGELFF.

As to this clonotype: Since a much larger clone is just one base distant, this may be a read error. The CDR3 region has the DNA TGTGCCAGCAGTGTTGTTAGAGGGACCGGACAGCCCCAGCATTTT. This gives the protein CASSVVRGTGQPQHF. The rearrangement links TRBV6-1 to TRBJ1-5; D possibly corresponds to TRBD1 (5 bases). The CDR3 sequence is 15 residues long. Germline CDR1 MNHNS, CDR2 SASEGT. Trimming removed 4 bases from V and 7 bases from J, with 17 bases in between.

Of note for this clonotype: A read error may produce the germline difference seen at one junction end. The chain recombines TRBV4-1 with TRBJ2-6, with D possibly being TRBD2 (6 bases). CDR3 length equals 22 residues. Per germline, CDR1 MGHRA and CDR2 YSYEKL. The CDR3 is CASSQESLQRAPSLTGTNVLTF. The CDR3 DNA is TGCGCCAGTAGCCAAGAATCGCTCCAGCGGGCACCCTCCCTTACTGGGACCAACGTCCTGACTTTC.

Regarding this clonotype: One base away lies a much larger clone, so this may be a sequencing read error. V is TRBV4-1 and J is TRBJ1-1, with D tentatively TRBD1 (5 bases). This CDR3 has 16 residues. Trimming removed 5 bases at V and 1 base at J, with 17 bases between. The V gene's germline CDR1 is MGHRA and CDR2 YSYEKL. CDR3 DNA sequence: TGCGCCAGCAGCTGGCATCGGTCAGGGACGAACACTGAAGCTTTCTTT. This translates into CASSWHRSGTNTEAFF.

This clonotype was seen only once. One junction end does not reproduce the germline sequence, and a read error may be involved. The rearrangement links TRBV6-2 or TRBV6-3 to TRBJ1-5; 10 bases line up with TRBD1. The V gene's germline CDR1 is MNHEY and CDR2 SVGEGT. This CDR3 comprises 15 residues. CDR3 sequence: CDSRGDRGLTQPQHF. In nucleotides, the CDR3 is TGTGACAGCAGAGGGGACAGGGGATTGACACAGCCCCAGCATTTT.